These T cell receptor beta chains were read from a single sample in a study of shared clonotypes between healthy human individuals. Only in-frame clones appear in the TCRdb table, and some are missing; sequencing was by immunoSEQ multiplex PCR. The profile covers 2.3 million or so clones, with about 92% appearing a single time and 0.39% taken by the ten largest. Sequencing used naive CD4+ T cells from PBMCs. These receptors all come from a man younger than 35 in good health. Some clones in this sample may be carry-over from other donors' samples. CDR3s include the opening cysteine and the closing phenylalanine or tryptophan. Fields, in order: CDR3 length, V gene, J gene, D gene, CDR3 protein. D genes are given only for firm matches.

len: 14; v_gene: TRBV27; j_gene: TRBJ2-5; d_gene: TRBD2; CDR3aa: CASSQRGYQETQYF
len: 15; v_gene: TRBV14; j_gene: TRBJ2-1; d_gene: TRBD1; CDR3aa: CASSPSRDRNNEQFF
len: 17; v_gene: TRBV10-1; j_gene: TRBJ1-5; d_gene: TRBD1; CDR3aa: CASSARRDRGSNQPQHF
len: 15; v_gene: TRBV6-5; j_gene: TRBJ2-1; d_gene: TRBD1; CDR3aa: CASSGARLGQGEQFF
len: 15; v_gene: TRBV28; j_gene: TRBJ2-7; d_gene: TRBD1; CDR3aa: CASSLSGQVGYEQYF
len: 13; v_gene: TRBV14; j_gene: TRBJ2-1; d_gene: -; CDR3aa: CASSQVRGDEQFF
len: 15; v_gene: TRBV19; j_gene: TRBJ2-7; d_gene: -; CDR3aa: CASSISVPLSYEQYF
len: 15; v_gene: TRBV6-1; j_gene: TRBJ2-7; d_gene: -; CDR3aa: CASSEFGGFPYEQYF
len: 18; v_gene: TRBV6-1; j_gene: TRBJ1-5; d_gene: -; CDR3aa: CASSEGLVGSHSNQPQHF
len: 14; v_gene: TRBV5-1; j_gene: TRBJ1-1; d_gene: -; CDR3aa: CASSPTPLSGEAFF
len: 14; v_gene: TRBV5-6; j_gene: TRBJ2-7; d_gene: -; CDR3aa: CASSLEHRPYEQYF
len: 12; v_gene: TRBV9; j_gene: TRBJ2-5; d_gene: TRBD2; CDR3aa: CASSGSGPTQYF
len: 16; v_gene: TRBV5-1; j_gene: TRBJ2-3; d_gene: -; CDR3aa: CASSVRGLDRADTQYF
len: 15; v_gene: TRBV6-5; j_gene: TRBJ2-7; d_gene: -; CDR3aa: CASSPRAGNYYEQYF
len: 16; v_gene: TRBV10-3; j_gene: TRBJ2-7; d_gene: -; CDR3aa: CAISDSLRTISYEQYF
len: 13; v_gene: TRBV6-5; j_gene: TRBJ1-2; d_gene: -; CDR3aa: CASMRRQGYGYTF
len: 14; v_gene: TRBV5-1; j_gene: TRBJ1-2; d_gene: TRBD1; CDR3aa: CASSQVPGQTGYTF
len: 15; v_gene: TRBV7-9; j_gene: TRBJ2-3; d_gene: TRBD1; CDR3aa: CASSERTGGTDTQYF